This T cell receptor (beta chain) came from a study of patients and donors after allogeneic stem cell transplantation. One entry per CDR3 protein, called by TCRdb with MiXCR from the RT-PCR reads. The sample gives 150,000 to 250,000 distinct CDR3 sequences, around two fifths of which show up once; 25% to 35% is in the top ten. CDR1 MDHEN and CDR2 SYDVKM come from the germline V gene. The CDR3 extends over 15 amino acids. Trimming removed 3 bases from V and 2 bases from J, with 14 bases in between. V usage is TRBV28 and J usage is TRBJ2-7, with D possibly TRBD2 on 6 matching bases. The specimen was blood, either unsorted or a sorted T cell fraction (not recorded which). This TCR came from a human donor who was either an allogeneic HSCT recipient or a stem cell or donor lymphocyte infusion donor (not recorded which). It is not recorded whose cells these are; they may come from a transplant donor. The DNA of the CDR3 is TGTGCCAGCAGTTTTCCCAGCGGGCTTACCTACGAGCAGTACTTC. Translation: CASSFPSGLTYEQYF.